A selection of T cell receptor beta chains follows, all from one sample in a study of T cells after yellow fever vaccination. A single record per CDR3 protein comes from TCRdb applying MiXCR to the 5' RACE reads. The table has roughly 500,000 distinct CDR3 sequences, about 19% seen once. The specimen comprised PBMCs, sampled 15 days after the yellow fever booster vaccination. The receptors derive from a man aged 25-40 years who received the YFV17D yellow fever vaccine. Each CDR3 is given without its conserved first and last residue. The order of the fields is CDR3 protein, J gene, D gene, V gene. A D gene is named only where the DNA matches it firmly.

cdr3_aa: ASSGRTSGTDTQY
j_call: TRBJ2-3
d_call: TRBD2
v_call: TRBV7-2

cdr3_aa: ASSYQGSDGELF
j_call: TRBJ2-2
d_call: .
v_call: TRBV7-2

cdr3_aa: SAGGRSTDTQY
j_call: TRBJ2-3
d_call: .
v_call: TRBV20-1

cdr3_aa: ASSPLDRGNEKLF
j_call: TRBJ1-4
d_call: TRBD1
v_call: TRBV12-3/TRBV12-4

cdr3_aa: ASSQGWGRSYEQY
j_call: TRBJ2-7
d_call: .
v_call: TRBV14

cdr3_aa: ASSWQSTDTQY
j_call: TRBJ2-3
d_call: .
v_call: TRBV12-3/TRBV12-4

cdr3_aa: ASSQQSGTDTQY
j_call: TRBJ2-3
d_call: .
v_call: TRBV23-1

cdr3_aa: ATSDPPGDTQY
j_call: TRBJ2-3
d_call: .
v_call: TRBV24-1

cdr3_aa: ASSLLWERGTGELF
j_call: TRBJ2-2
d_call: .
v_call: TRBV5-1

cdr3_aa: ASRTQGGAGANVLT
j_call: TRBJ2-6
d_call: .
v_call: TRBV7-2

cdr3_aa: ASSFGTSGRIQETQY
j_call: TRBJ2-5
d_call: TRBD2
v_call: TRBV12-3/TRBV12-4

cdr3_aa: ASSHLIAGVPTGELF
j_call: TRBJ2-2
d_call: TRBD2
v_call: TRBV7-2

cdr3_aa: ASSSDGRSYEQY
j_call: TRBJ2-7
d_call: TRBD2
v_call: TRBV6-5

cdr3_aa: ASSPPAGGSYNEQF
j_call: TRBJ2-1
d_call: .
v_call: TRBV18

cdr3_aa: AIRTKQVEGLF
j_call: TRBJ1-4
d_call: .
v_call: TRBV10-3

cdr3_aa: ASSLHGGGSYNEQF
j_call: TRBJ2-1
d_call: .
v_call: TRBV7-2

cdr3_aa: ASGDGGELF
j_call: TRBJ2-2
d_call: .
v_call: TRBV6-2/TRBV6-3

cdr3_aa: SASQGAGMNNEQF
j_call: TRBJ2-1
d_call: TRBD2
v_call: TRBV20-1

cdr3_aa: ASSLRGVAGATYEQY
j_call: TRBJ2-7
d_call: TRBD2
v_call: TRBV7-8

cdr3_aa: ASSLESSGYEQY
j_call: TRBJ2-7
d_call: .
v_call: TRBV5-5

cdr3_aa: ASSLSLGVGYEQF
j_call: TRBJ2-1
d_call: .
v_call: TRBV4-3

cdr3_aa: ATGQVEPEDTQY
j_call: TRBJ2-3
d_call: TRBD1
v_call: TRBV15

cdr3_aa: ASSQLATYNEQF
j_call: TRBJ2-1
d_call: .
v_call: TRBV7-6

cdr3_aa: ASSPRQGADTQY
j_call: TRBJ2-3
d_call: TRBD1
v_call: TRBV7-2

cdr3_aa: ATSRDPGYEQY
j_call: TRBJ2-7
d_call: .
v_call: TRBV15

cdr3_aa: ASSLASGGAEAF
j_call: TRBJ1-1
d_call: TRBD1
v_call: TRBV5-1

cdr3_aa: SATRTGGTGELF
j_call: TRBJ2-2
d_call: TRBD1
v_call: TRBV20-1

cdr3_aa: ASSQVLTSGLGRDNEQF
j_call: TRBJ2-1
d_call: TRBD2
v_call: TRBV3-1

cdr3_aa: ASSRLQGTHYGYT
j_call: TRBJ1-2
d_call: TRBD1
v_call: TRBV7-9

cdr3_aa: SVRTYTGGADTQY
j_call: TRBJ2-3
d_call: .
v_call: TRBV29-1

cdr3_aa: SVDRDRDTQY
j_call: TRBJ2-3
d_call: .
v_call: TRBV29-1

cdr3_aa: SATGLAGGQPDTQY
j_call: TRBJ2-3
d_call: TRBD2
v_call: TRBV20-1

cdr3_aa: SVAGGEQY
j_call: TRBJ2-7
d_call: TRBD1
v_call: TRBV29-1

cdr3_aa: ASSYPIWSSSGKIAKNIQY
j_call: TRBJ2-4
d_call: TRBD2
v_call: TRBV6-2/TRBV6-3

cdr3_aa: AWSGGRSNTGELF
j_call: TRBJ2-2
d_call: .
v_call: TRBV30

cdr3_aa: ASSLETSGRTDTQY
j_call: TRBJ2-3
d_call: TRBD2
v_call: TRBV7-2

cdr3_aa: SVEDTRGTEAF
j_call: TRBJ1-1
d_call: .
v_call: TRBV29-1

cdr3_aa: ATSRGVQSSYNEQF
j_call: TRBJ2-1
d_call: .
v_call: TRBV15

cdr3_aa: ASSLGTSERYEQY
j_call: TRBJ2-7
d_call: TRBD2
v_call: TRBV5-1

cdr3_aa: ASSLEWGRGEQF
j_call: TRBJ2-1
d_call: .
v_call: TRBV7-6

cdr3_aa: NLDEQF
j_call: TRBJ2-1
d_call: .
v_call: TRBV7-9

cdr3_aa: SARSGSDASEQY
j_call: TRBJ2-7
d_call: .
v_call: TRBV20-1

cdr3_aa: ASSIRPGAGAYEQY
j_call: TRBJ2-7
d_call: TRBD2
v_call: TRBV19

cdr3_aa: ASSLTPAGELF
j_call: TRBJ2-2
d_call: .
v_call: TRBV11-3

cdr3_aa: SVRERRLAGGGETQY
j_call: TRBJ2-5
d_call: TRBD2
v_call: TRBV29-1

cdr3_aa: SVLAGAPSGEQF
j_call: TRBJ2-1
d_call: TRBD2
v_call: TRBV29-1

cdr3_aa: ASSRAGTSGQETQY
j_call: TRBJ2-5
d_call: TRBD2
v_call: TRBV7-2

cdr3_aa: ASSYSRLGGGEQY
j_call: TRBJ2-7
d_call: .
v_call: TRBV6-5

cdr3_aa: ASSQLGEETQY
j_call: TRBJ2-5
d_call: .
v_call: TRBV4-3

cdr3_aa: ASTGTRSFSGNTIY
j_call: TRBJ1-3
d_call: .
v_call: TRBV7-2

cdr3_aa: ASSQGVSTDTQY
j_call: TRBJ2-3
d_call: TRBD1
v_call: TRBV7-8

cdr3_aa: ASRRVGGTYEQY
j_call: TRBJ2-7
d_call: .
v_call: TRBV2

cdr3_aa: ASSVGTLDSPLH
j_call: TRBJ1-6
d_call: .
v_call: TRBV5-1